This entry concerns a single T cell receptor beta chain. The antigen remains unidentified. The sample originates from a study of Ad26.COV2.S vaccination and SARS-CoV-2 variants. CDR1 is LNHDA and CDR2 is SQIVND in the germline V gene (reference sequence). V lost 7 bases, J lost 7 bases, and 12 bases stayed unmatched. This CDR3 contains 16 residues. Sequenced by immunoSEQ multiplex PCR; TCRdb stores in-frame clones only, minus some. The sample has 43,000 or so clones; approximately 80% are singletons. Study-wide results and caveats: Placebo recipients showed lower spike-specific TCR breadth than vaccinees. After vaccination, reports described spike-specific CD8+ and CD4+ T cell responses as showing substantial breadth. Measurement of non-spike TCR breadth gave similar results in vaccine and placebo recipients. Researchers cautioned that TCR breadth and depth analyses may have underestimated total T cell responses.

Sequenced material: peripheral blood, taken after recovery from COVID-19. The TCR comes from a human donor who had recovered from COVID-19. The chain employs TRBV19 and TRBJ2-1; 11 bases line up with TRBD2. CDR3 sequence reads: CASTLLHSGGGNEQFF. As DNA, the CDR3 is TGTGCCAGTACCCTACTCCATAGCGGGGGGGGGAATGAGCAGTTCTTC.